A single sample gave rise to the 26 T cell receptor beta chains below, sequenced in a study of identical twins. One entry per CDR3 protein results from TCRdb running MiXCR on the 5' RACE reads. The repertoire holds under 800,000 distinct CDR3 sequences, with 21% as singletons. These data were likewise used in another study, on T cells expressing NK-cell markers.

Sequenced material: PBMCs. The receptors were gathered from a woman under 30 in good health.

J is TRBJ2-2 and V is TRBV3-1, with TRBD2 identical over 7 bases. V lost 5 bases, J lost 8 bases, and 8 bases stayed unmatched. CDR1 LGHDT and CDR2 YNNKEL come from the germline V gene (reference sequence). The length of the CDR3 is 14 residues. The CDR3 protein is CASSSGTNVGELFF. The CDR3 coding sequence is TGTGCCAGCAGCAGTGGGACTAACGTAGGGGAGCTGTTTTTT.

This clonotype was seen ten or more times. The genes are TRBV11-2 and TRBJ2-1, with 8 bases lining up with TRBD2. With 1 base clipped from V and 1 base from J, the junction kept 3 bases outside the gene matches. Germline loops: CDR1 SGHAT, CDR2 FQNNGV. The CDR3 totals 16 residues. Written as DNA, the CDR3 is TGTGCCAGCAGCTTAGCGGGAGGGCCATCCTACAATGAGCAGTTCTTC. This sequence encodes CASSLAGGPSYNEQFF.

This clonotype came up many times. The chain is built from TRBV20-1 and TRBJ1-1, with a possible D match to TRBD1 (5 bases). The germline CDR1 and CDR2 sequences are DFQATT and SNEGSKA (reference sequence). The CDR3 is 11 amino acids. Trimming left V 3 bases short and J 7 bases short, with 9 bases between. For the CDR3, the DNA is TGCAGTGCTAGTTTGGGACGTGAAGCTTTCTTT. It specifies CSASLGREAFF.

This clonotype has ten or more counts. Mismatch with germline at one junction end may stem from a read error. The chain combines TRBV3-1 with TRBJ2-1, with D possibly being TRBD2 (6 bases). The CDR3 consists of 12 residues. Germline lookup yields CDR1 LGHDT and CDR2 YNNKEL (reference sequence). The CDR3 sequence: CASSLSGLAFSF. CDR3 nucleotides: TGTGCCAGCAGCCTCAGTGGGCTAGCGTTTAGCTTC.

The rearrangement joins TRBV3-1 to TRBJ2-4, with 7 positions matching TRBD1. V was clipped by 3 bases and J by 3 bases; unmatched bases: 5. The CDR3 has 15 residues. The germline CDR1 and CDR2 sequences are LGHDT and YNNKEL (reference sequence). The CDR3 coding sequence is TGTGCCAGCAGCCACAAAGGGACAGTCAAAAACATTCAGTACTTC. Translation gives CASSHKGTVKNIQYF.

The chain recombines TRBV7-9 with TRBJ2-5; D unclear. There are 15 residues in the CDR3. From germline, CDR1 is SEHNR and CDR2 FQNEAQ (reference sequence). V was clipped by 5 bases and J by 2 bases, with 15 bases between them. The CDR3: CASSLDWKVQETQYF. The CDR3 DNA is TGTGCCAGCAGCCTAGACTGGAAAGTTCAAGAGACCCAGTACTTC.

This clonotype was detected ten times or more. V is TRBV12-3 or TRBV12-4 and J is TRBJ1-5; TRBD1 is a possible D gene (5 bases). This CDR3 comprises 15 residues. V was trimmed by 6 bases and J by 0 bases, leaving 12 bases between them. CDR3 in amino acids: CASRWAGDSNQPQHF. The CDR3 nucleotides are TGTGCCAGCAGGTGGGCGGGGGATAGCAATCAGCCCCAGCATTTT.

The gene calls are TRBV18 and TRBJ2-1; D perhaps matches TRBD2 (7 bases). Germline CDR1 and CDR2: KGHSH and LQKENI. The CDR3 is made up of 14 amino acids. V lost 2 bases to trimming and J lost 9 bases, with 14 bases between them. CDR3: CASSPNGGQGEQFF. In DNA form, the CDR3 reads TGTGCCAGCTCACCAAACGGGGGGCAGGGTGAGCAGTTCTTC.

As DNA, the CDR3 is TGCAGTGCTACCAGACTCCACTTGACTGATTACGAGCAGTACTTC. It translates to CSATRLHLTDYEQYF. V gene TRBV20-1 combines with J gene TRBJ2-7; no firm D call. The V end lost 4 bases, the J end lost 4 bases, and 20 bases lay between the germline ends. The CDR3 length is 15 residues. CDR1 and CDR2 (germline): DFQATT, SNEGSKA (reference sequence).

This clonotype was seen a few times. The chain couples TRBV20-1 to TRBJ1-1; maybe TRBD1 (6 bases). From germline, CDR1 is DFQATT and CDR2 SNEGSKA (reference sequence). The CDR3 sequence is 14 residues long. V was pared by 7 bases and J by 0 bases, with 15 bases between. The CDR3 coding sequence is TGCAGTGGGGGCCGGGGGGCCTTGAACACTGAAGCTTTCTTT. Amino acid sequence: CSGGRGALNTEAFF.

The V call is TRBV27, the J call TRBJ2-7, with 11 positions matching TRBD2. J lost 3 bases, V lost 8 bases, and 9 bases had no gene match. In germline, CDR1 is MNHEY, CDR2 SMNVEV (reference sequence). The CDR3 spans 15 residues. CDR3: CASRLTSGSLYEQYF. The DNA for the CDR3 is TGTGCCAGCCGCCTAACTAGCGGGAGTCTCTACGAGCAGTACTTC.

This clonotype was detected a few times. V usage is TRBV10-3 and J usage is TRBJ2-3; D tentatively reads TRBD1 or TRBD2 (5 bases each). Germline assignment: CDR1 ENHRY and CDR2 SYGVKD. CDR3 length: 16 residues. V was cut by 3 bases and J by 0 bases, with 13 bases left in between. CDR3 protein: CAISDDGGHSTDTQYF. CDR3 nucleotide sequence: TGTGCCATCAGTGATGATGGAGGACATAGCACAGATACGCAGTATTTT.

This clonotype was detected a few times. CDR3 in DNA: TGTGCCAGCAGCTTGTTAGGGTCAGTCTACGAGCAGTACTTC. It yields the protein CASSLLGSVYEQYF. V gene TRBV7-2 combines with J gene TRBJ2-7; D unresolved. V lost 3 bases and J 3 bases, leaving 12 bases between the germline ends. Looked up from germline, CDR1 is SGHTA and CDR2 is FQGNSA. CDR3 length equals 14 residues.

The genes are TRBV5-1 and TRBJ2-4, with a weak D call TRBD1 (5 bases). V was cut by 0 bases and J by 2 bases, with 9 bases left in between. The CDR3 consists of 15 residues. Germline V lookup: CDR1 SGHRS, CDR2 YFSETQ. CDR3 nucleotide sequence: TGCGCCAGCAGCTTGGCCCAGGGATCCAAAAACATTCAGTACTTC. Translation: CASSLAQGSKNIQYF.

The rearrangement joins TRBV7-2 to TRBJ1-1; 7 nucleotides line up with TRBD1. This CDR3 has 16 amino acids. Germline values: CDR1 SGHTA, CDR2 FQGNSA. Germline trimming cut 5 bases from V and 3 bases from J; bases unmatched to any gene: 12. The CDR3 DNA reads as TGTGCCAGCAGCCCTGTGACAGGGATTCGGTACACTGAAGCTTTCTTT. Its translation is CASSPVTGIRYTEAFF. Full variable domain (remainder filled in from reference TRBV7-2 and TRBJ1-1): GAGVSQSPSNKVTEKGKDVELRCDPISGHTALYWYRQSLGQGLEFLIYFQGNSAPDKSGLPSDRFSAERTGGSVSTLTIQRTQQEDSAVYLCASSPVTGIRYTEAFFGQGTRLTVV.

This clonotype has just a few counts. The chain joins TRBV24-1 to TRBJ2-1, with 11 bases lining up with TRBD2. The V gene end was trimmed by 1 base and the J gene end by 7 bases; junction bases not matched to a gene: 14. This CDR3 contains 19 residues. Germline V gene data show CDR1 as KGHDR and CDR2 as SFDVKD. The CDR3: CATSDFHRSGRAIRNEQFF. The CDR3 region has the DNA TGTGCCACCAGTGATTTTCACCGTAGCGGGAGGGCCATAAGAAATGAGCAGTTCTTC.

This clonotype was counted only a few times. The CDR3, as DNA: TGCGCCAGCAGCCAAGTCATCCGCCAAGAGACCCAGTACTTC. Translating it yields CASSQVIRQETQYF. The rearrangement links TRBV4-3 to TRBJ2-5, with D hard to call. Between the trimmed V and J ends, which lost 1 base and 1 base, there was a span of 7 bases. CDR3 size: 14 residues. Germline V gene lookup returns CDR1 LGHNA and CDR2 YSLEER.

The genes are TRBV2 and TRBJ1-2; D might be TRBD1 (6 bases). The CDR3 sequence is 13 residues long. Germline V lookup: CDR1 SNHLY, CDR2 FYNNEI. The germline V and J ends were trimmed by 4 bases and 5 bases, with 11 bases remaining between them. This CDR3 is CASSVAQGYGYTF. CDR3 DNA sequence: TGTGCCAGCAGTGTCGCACAGGGATATGGCTACACCTTC.

This clonotype was seen ten or more times. This rearrangement joins TRBV5-1 to TRBJ2-5; no definite D call. This CDR3 spans 14 amino acids. The V end was cut by 0 bases, the J end by 4 bases, with 10 bases between. Germline V gives CDR1 SGHRS, CDR2 YFSETQ. CDR3 protein: CASSLEAVRETQYF. The CDR3 nucleotides read TGCGCCAGCAGCTTGGAGGCGGTAAGAGAGACCCAGTACTTC.

The chain recombines TRBV27 with TRBJ1-2, with D perhaps TRBD1 (5 bases). Trimming stripped 8 bases from V and 3 bases from J, with 13 bases between. In germline, CDR1 is MNHEY, CDR2 SMNVEV (reference sequence). This CDR3 contains 13 residues. In DNA, the CDR3 is TGTGCCAGCGGACACGGCCGCGACTATGGCTACACCTTC. It specifies CASGHGRDYGYTF.

The J gene is TRBJ1-2, the V gene TRBV3-1, with D unclear. The germline CDR1 and CDR2 sequences are LGHDT and YNNKEL (reference sequence). Trimming stripped 1 base from V and 4 bases from J, with 13 bases between. CDR3 size: 15 residues. This CDR3 is CASSQGSTPGYGYTF. Written as DNA, the CDR3 is TGTGCCAGCAGCCAAGGATCAACTCCGGGCTATGGCTACACCTTC.

The sample holds many counts of this clonotype. The chain is built from TRBV20-1 and TRBJ2-2; 9 bases agree with TRBD2. This CDR3 is 15 amino acids long. From germline, CDR1 is DFQATT and CDR2 SNEGSKA (reference sequence). V lost 3 bases, J lost 6 bases, and 8 bases stayed unmatched. For the CDR3, the DNA is TGCAGTGCTAGCGGGCGGGAGGGGTTATCCGGGGAGCTGTTTTTT. It translates to CSASGREGLSGELFF.

The sample holds a few counts of this clonotype. V gene TRBV4-1 combines with J gene TRBJ2-3; D is possibly TRBD2 (5 bases). V gave up 4 bases and J gave up 13 bases, with 15 bases separating them. This CDR3 is built from 12 residues. Germline CDR1 and CDR2: MGHRA and YSYEKL. DNA for the CDR3: TGCGCCAGCAGCCTAGGACTCGGTCAAGAGTATTTT. This encodes CASSLGLGQEYF.

In this sample, this clonotype turned up many times. The chain has TRBV7-2 and TRBJ1-5; D is unresolved. The CDR3 extends over 13 amino acids. Germline loops: CDR1 SGHTA, CDR2 FQGNSA. V was cut by 5 bases and J by 7 bases, with 12 bases left in between. This CDR3 is CASSQGRGQPQHF. CDR3 bases: TGTGCCAGCAGCCAAGGGCGTGGACAGCCCCAGCATTTT.

Only a few counts were recorded for this clonotype. This chain links TRBV18 with TRBJ1-1, with D unclear. The CDR3 length is 15 residues. From germline, CDR1 is KGHSH and CDR2 LQKENI. The ends were cut back, 2 bases at V and 0 bases at J, with 10 bases in the middle. CDR3: CASSPRVGLNTEAFF. The CDR3 nucleotides are TGTGCCAGCTCACCAAGGGTTGGTTTGAACACTGAAGCTTTCTTT.

This clonotype turned up a few times. This sequence joins TRBV6-2 or TRBV6-3 and TRBJ2-1, with no clear D. V lost 3 bases and J lost 14, with 17 bases in between. This CDR3 comprises 13 residues. The germline V gene has CDR1 MNHEY and CDR2 SVGEGT. For the CDR3, the DNA is TGTGCCAGCAGTTATAGTCAGGCAAGTTGGGAGTTCTTC. It is translated as CASSYSQASWEFF.